These T cell receptor beta chains were read from a single sample in a study of blood T cell repertoires in COVID-19. Here immunoSEQ multiplex PCR was the method, and the copy in TCRdb shows in-frame clones only, minus some. This sample has over 50,000 clones, with approximately 80% found just once. The sequencing input was peripheral blood. Source of these receptors: a man between 65 and 79 years old with acute or convalescent COVID-19. Both conserved end residues are part of each CDR3. A D gene is named only where the DNA matches it firmly. A clone size is listed for some rows: how often the clone was seen (once, few, many), or a class if it is expanded.

cdr3_nt cdr3_aa d_call j_call clone_size v_call
TGTGCCAGCTCACTTGGGACAGGGGAGGGGAATGGCTACACCTTC CASSLGTGEGNGYTF TRBD1 TRBJ1-2 . TRBV18
TGCGCCAGCTCCTCAGTGCCGAACACTGAAGCTTTCTTT CASSSVPNTEAFF . TRBJ1-1 few TRBV5-1
TGTGCCAGCAGAATCAGACAGGGGGGCGGCTACACCTTC CASRIRQGGGYTF TRBD1 TRBJ1-2 once TRBV6-5
TGTGCCAGCTCACCATCGGGGGGCAATCAGCCCCAGCATTTT CASSPSGGNQPQHF . TRBJ1-5 . TRBV18
TGTGCCAGCGGGCAGAACCAGGCAGATACGCAGTATTTT CASGQNQADTQYF . TRBJ2-3 . TRBV12-3/TRBV12-4
TGTGCCAGCTCAGGGACAGGAGAAAAGTCCCAGCATTTT CASSGTGEKSQHF TRBD1 TRBJ1-5 . TRBV18
TGTGCCAGCAGTGGGGGGACAGGGGGCTCCTACAATGAGCAGTTCTTC CASSGGTGGSYNEQFF TRBD1 TRBJ2-1 once TRBV6-6
TGTGCCAGCAGCCCTCCGGGACAGGCCTATGGCTACACCTTC CASSPPGQAYGYTF TRBD1 TRBJ1-2 few TRBV4-2
TGCAGTGCTAGTAGAGGGAAAGACGAAGCTTTCTTT CSASRGKDEAFF . TRBJ1-1 few TRBV20-1
TGTGCCAGCAGTGAACCCCACACAGATACGCAGTATTTT CASSEPHTDTQYF . TRBJ2-3 . TRBV6-1
TGTGCCAGCAGTTCCCATACAGGGGGGCGGACAGATACGCAGTATTTT CASSSHTGGRTDTQYF TRBD1 TRBJ2-3 . TRBV6-5
TGTGCCAGCAGTGAGAACCAGGGGGAAGGCTACGAGCAGTACTTC CASSENQGEGYEQYF TRBD1 TRBJ2-7 . TRBV2
TGTGCCAGTAGTACGGAAGATAGGGGACTTGCCGGGGAGCTGTTTTTT CASSTEDRGLAGELFF . TRBJ2-2 medium-sized TRBV19
TGTGCCAGCAGCCGTCCCGGGACAGGGCGCGGGGAGCTGTTTTTT CASSRPGTGRGELFF TRBD1 TRBJ2-2 . TRBV2
TGTGCCAGCGGGGGACAGGGCTACGAGCAGTACTTC CASGGQGYEQYF TRBD1 TRBJ2-7 . TRBV2
TGCGCCAGCAGCTCGAACACCCTAGCGGGGGGATACAATGAGCAGTTCTTC CASSSNTLAGGYNEQFF TRBD2 TRBJ2-1 . TRBV5-1
TGTGCCAGCAGCCCGGGGGACAGAAATTCACCCCTCCACTTT CASSPGDRNSPLHF TRBD1 TRBJ1-6 once TRBV5-5
TGTGCCACCAGCAGAGGGGGGCGGGATGGCTACACCTTC CATSRGGRDGYTF . TRBJ1-2 . TRBV15